Listed here are 8 T cell receptor beta chains from one sample, sequenced in a study of OX40 agonist ivuxolimab in advanced cancers. Only in-frame clones appear in the TCRdb table, and some are missing; sequencing was by immunoSEQ multiplex PCR. This sample yields about 70,000 clones, of which about four fifths are seen a single time; approximately 1.1% belongs to the top ten. The source was CD4+ or CD8+ T cells sorted from blood, collected in a trial of the OX40 agonist ivuxolimab. The receptor set was obtained from an adult with an advanced solid tumor such as melanoma, head and neck, liver or kidney cancer.

This clone was observed a few times. This sequence joins TRBV18 and TRBJ2-5; 10 bases align to TRBD1. Germline-derived CDR1 and CDR2 are KGHSH and LQKENI. CDR3 size: 15 residues. Losses at the gene ends were 5 bases for V and 5 bases for J; bases not matched to a gene: 8. In nucleotides, the CDR3 is TGTGCCAGCTCAACCGACAGGGGGCGCCTGGAGACCCAGTACTTC. Protein: CASSTDRGRLETQYF.

Concerning this clone: The DNA is left out, because the CDR3 cannot be placed on it with certainty; the CDR3 is given as TCRdb lists it. The chain recombines TRBV14 with TRBJ1-3. The CDR3 is 14 amino acids long, termini counted. CDR1 is SGHDN and CDR2 is FVKESK in the germline V gene. The CDR3 region is CASSQGFGPGTIYF.

The J gene is TRBJ2-2, the V gene TRBV11-3; 7 bases line up with TRBD1. The CDR3 contains 16 residues. Per the germline V gene, CDR1 is SGHNT and CDR2 is YENEEA. The V and J ends lost 5 bases and 1 base, in that order; junction bases with no gene match: 7. The CDR3 reads CASSPRDSGNTGELFF. CDR3 sequence (DNA): TGTGCCAGCAGCCCTAGGGACAGCGGGAACACCGGGGAGCTGTTTTTT.

The CDR3 loop reads CASGLGDRVDEQYF. DNA of the CDR3: TGTGCTAGTGGTTTGGGGGACAGGGTAGACGAGCAGTACTTC. The rearrangement links TRBV12-5 to TRBJ2-7; 9 bases agree with TRBD1. This CDR3 comprises 14 residues. V was clipped by 1 base and J by 5 bases; unmatched bases: 3. Germline CDR1 is LGHNT and CDR2 is FRNRAP.

The chain has TRBV7-2 and TRBJ1-5, with 9 bases aligning to TRBD1. The CDR3 covers 15 residues. The germline V gene has CDR1 SGHTA and CDR2 FQGNSA. J gave up 8 bases and V 3 bases, and 8 bases lay outside the gene matches. CDR3 loop: CASSLDRGTSKPQHF. The CDR3 DNA follows: TGTGCCAGCAGCTTGGACAGGGGTACGAGCAAGCCCCAGCATTTT. The complete variable domain, with remaining parts taken from reference TRBV7-2 and TRBJ1-5, reads GAGVSQSPSNKVTEKGKDVELRCDPISGHTALYWYRQSLGQGLEFLIYFQGNSAPDKSGLPSDRFSAERTGGSVSTLTIQRTQQEDSAVYLCASSLDRGTSKPQHFGDGTRLSIL.

The chain is built from TRBV4-1 and TRBJ2-4; 7 nucleotides align to TRBD2. This CDR3 is built from 15 residues. Germline trimming cut 0 bases from V and 1 base from J; bases unmatched to any gene: 0. Germline loops: CDR1 MGHRA, CDR2 YSYEKL. The CDR3, as DNA: TGCGCCAGCAGCCAAGAGCGGGGGGCCAAAAACATTCAGTACTTC. Protein sequence: CASSQERGAKNIQYF.

The chain carries TRBV5-1 and TRBJ1-2; 7 bases agree with TRBD1. The CDR3 is 18 amino acids. The V gene end was trimmed by 7 bases and the J gene end by 4 bases; junction bases not matched to a gene: 22. Looked up from germline, CDR1 is SGHRS and CDR2 is YFSETQ. CDR3 DNA: TGCGCCAGCTACCAATCGTACCGGTGGACAGGAGCCTTCTATGGCTACACCTTC. Protein sequence: CASYQSYRWTGAFYGYTF.

The chain is built from TRBV11-3 and TRBJ2-3; D might be TRBD1 (6 bases). The CDR3 sequence is 15 residues long. V was shortened by 2 bases and J by 1 base, with 10 bases between the two germline ends. Germline assignment: CDR1 SGHNT and CDR2 YENEEA. The CDR3 loop is CASSLQGSGTDTQYF. As DNA, the CDR3 is TGTGCCAGCAGCTTACAGGGGTCGGGCACAGATACGCAGTATTTT.